The 25 T cell receptor beta chains listed next were all sequenced from one sample in a study of blood T cell repertoires in COVID-19. Method: immunoSEQ multiplex PCR; TCRdb's copy keeps in-frame clones and lacks some. Altogether 350,000 to 450,000 clones are present, roughly 92% being singletons, with the ten largest covering 0.7% to 0.95%. The sequenced sample consisted of PBMCs or T cells enriched from blood (not recorded which). These receptors came from a woman in her 40s who had been exposed to COVID-19.

V and J are TRBV10-2 and TRBJ1-5; TRBD1 is a possible D gene (6 bases). Germline V gives CDR1 WSHSY, CDR2 SAAADI. This CDR3 region has 14 residues. Trimming pared 6 bases from V and 3 bases from J, leaving 12 bases between. CDR3 nucleotide sequence: TGCGCCAGCAGCCTACAGGGACCCAATCAGCCCCAGCATTTT. As protein: CASSLQGPNQPQHF.

V usage is TRBV7-3 and J usage is TRBJ1-2, with 9 nucleotides matching TRBD1. The CDR3 is made up of 13 amino acids. V shed 6 bases, J shed 4 bases, and the junction held 3 bases outside the gene matches. CDR1 is SGHTA, CDR2 FQGTGA, per germline. Here the CDR3 reads CASSPDRGYGYTF. CDR3 coding DNA: TGTGCCAGCAGTCCGGACAGGGGCTATGGCTACACCTTC.

The count of this clone is one. The gene calls are TRBV7-6 and TRBJ2-2, with 12 bases that match TRBD2. The junction had 6 bases not matched to a gene; V was cut back by 5 bases and J by 2 bases. This CDR3 is built from 17 residues. Germline lookup yields CDR1 SGHVS and CDR2 FNYEAQ. The CDR3 DNA follows: TGTGCCAGCAGCCGGACTAGCGGGACTCATAACACCGGGGAGCTGTTTTTT. This sequence encodes CASSRTSGTHNTGELFF.

This chain uses TRBV7-8 with TRBJ1-5, with D perhaps TRBD1 (5 bases). CDR3 length: 17 residues. Trimming left V 1 base short and J 6 bases short, with 19 bases between. Germline lookup yields CDR1 SGHVS and CDR2 FQNEAQ. The DNA of the CDR3 is TGTGCCAGCAGCTTAGAAGCGCAGGGTGTGCAAGGTCAGCCCCAGCATTTT. Amino acids: CASSLEAQGVQGQPQHF.

In this sample, this clone turned up a few times. V and J are TRBV6-5 and TRBJ2-4, with TRBD2 matching 7 bases. This CDR3 has 14 amino acids. The germline V gene encodes CDR1 MNHEY and CDR2 SVGAGI. With 5 bases clipped from V and 8 bases from J, the junction kept 9 bases outside the gene matches. CDR3 bases: TGTGCCAGCAGTAGGGACCCCCGGGGGGACATTCAGTACTTC. Amino acids: CASSRDPRGDIQYF.

The rearrangement uses TRBV28 and TRBJ1-5; weak D call: TRBD1 (6 bases). The germline gives CDR1 MDHEN, CDR2 SYDVKM. V was shortened by 6 bases and J by 0 bases, with 12 bases between the two germline ends. The CDR3 length is 15 residues. The CDR3 region is CASRGGGSSNQPQHF. The CDR3 nucleotides are TGTGCCAGCAGGGGGGGCGGGAGTAGCAATCAGCCCCAGCATTTT.

V usage is TRBV9 and J usage is TRBJ2-1, with TRBD1 identical over 7 bases. The CDR3 sequence is 15 residues long. V shed 2 bases and J 7 bases; nucleotides not matched to a gene: 9. CDR1 and CDR2 (germline): SGDLS, YYNGEE. The CDR3 is CASSVDRVFVNEQFF. The CDR3 bases are TGTGCCAGCAGCGTCGACAGGGTTTTTGTTAATGAGCAGTTCTTC.

V usage is TRBV7-2 and J usage is TRBJ2-3; D uncertain. With 5 bases removed from V and 4 bases from J, the gap between germline ends came to 7 bases. This CDR3 region has 12 residues. Germline assignment: CDR1 SGHTA and CDR2 FQGNSA. For the CDR3, the DNA is TGTGCCAGCAGCCTTCCTCCAGATACGCAGTATTTT. This sequence encodes CASSLPPDTQYF.

V usage is TRBV9 and J usage is TRBJ2-6, with 7 bases fitting TRBD1. V dropped 4 bases and J dropped 0; count of bases not matched to a gene: 10. The germline CDR1 and CDR2 sequences are SGDLS and YYNGEE. The CDR3 loop spans 18 amino acids. In DNA form, the CDR3 reads TGTGCCAGCAGCTCCAACAGGGGCAGGGGCTCTGGGGCCAACGTCCTGACTTTC. Its translation is CASSSNRGRGSGANVLTF.

The rearrangement joins TRBV11-1 to TRBJ2-3; a possible D gene is TRBD2 (7 bases). Germline V CDR1 and CDR2: SGHAT, FQDESV (reference sequence). Trimming stripped 8 bases from V and 4 bases from J, with 16 bases between. The CDR3 covers 14 residues. The CDR3 DNA sequence: TGTGCCAGCTCTCTGGGGGGGGGCGCAGATACGCAGTATTTT. It is translated as CASSLGGGADTQYF.

Details on this clone: The sample has other DNA sequences that encode this CDR3 too. The J gene is TRBJ2-7, the V gene TRBV13, with D perhaps TRBD2 (6 bases). The CDR3 has 16 residues. V was clipped by 0 bases and J by 4 bases, with 16 bases between them. Germline CDR1 PRHDT, CDR2 FYEKMQ (reference sequence). DNA of the CDR3: TGTGCCAGCAGCTTAGGCGTAGCGGCAGGGCCTTACGAGCAGTACTTC. Protein: CASSLGVAAGPYEQYF.

This clone was recorded once. V usage is TRBV6-5 and J usage is TRBJ1-2; D not certain. V was trimmed by 0 bases and J by 4 bases, leaving 12 bases between them. Germline lookup yields CDR1 MNHEY and CDR2 SVGAGI. CDR3 length: 15 residues. CDR3 region: CASSYSKGRSYGYTF. DNA for the CDR3: TGTGCCAGCAGTTACTCGAAAGGGAGGTCCTATGGCTACACCTTC.

The chain joins TRBV2 to TRBJ1-3; 8 bases align to TRBD1. This CDR3 comprises 14 residues. The junction had 5 bases not matched to a gene; V was cut back by 6 bases and J by 4 bases. Germline V gene lookup returns CDR1 SNHLY and CDR2 FYNNEI. CDR3 nucleotides: TGTGCCAGCAGCATGACAGGGGTAGGAAACACCATATATTTT. Amino acid sequence: CASSMTGVGNTIYF.

The J gene is TRBJ1-5, the V gene TRBV27, with D tentatively TRBD1 (6 bases). Per germline, CDR1 MNHEY and CDR2 SMNVEV (reference sequence). Trimming stripped 10 bases from V and 7 bases from J, with 17 bases between. The CDR3 is 13 amino acids. The CDR3 sequence is CATRGGEGQPQHF. CDR3 nucleotides: TGTGCCACCCGAGGGGGGGAGGGGCAGCCCCAGCATTTT.

This clone was detected once. The chain recombines TRBV5-6 with TRBJ1-3; maybe TRBD1 (5 bases). Trimming removed 1 base at V and 4 bases at J, with 12 bases between. The CDR3 covers 15 residues. From germline, CDR1 is SGHDT and CDR2 YYEEEE. CDR3 nucleotides: TGTGCCAGCAGCTTGCTGGGCAGGGCGGGAAACACCATATATTTT. Its translation: CASSLLGRAGNTIYF.

CDR3 DNA sequence: TGTGCCTGGAGACTCGCCGGGACAGGGAACACTGAAGCTTTCTTT. Encoded protein: CAWRLAGTGNTEAFF. V usage is TRBV30 and J usage is TRBJ1-1; the match to TRBD1 covers 8 bases. The CDR3 is 15 residues long. The V gene's germline CDR1 is GTSNPN and CDR2 SVGIG (reference sequence). The V and J ends lost 3 bases and 1 base, in that order; junction bases with no gene match: 7.

This chain uses TRBV5-6 with TRBJ1-2; D ambiguous. The germline gives CDR1 SGHDT, CDR2 YYEEEE. The CDR3 totals 12 residues. V lost 0 bases and J 4 bases, leaving 4 bases between the germline ends. The CDR3 reads CASSLDSYGYTF. The CDR3 DNA sequence: TGTGCCAGCAGCTTGGACAGCTATGGCTACACCTTC.

The chain links TRBV5-1 to TRBJ2-4; perhaps TRBD1 as D (6 bases). Germline assignment: CDR1 SGHRS and CDR2 YFSETQ. CDR3 length: 16 amino acids. V was cut by 1 base and J by 1 base, with 12 bases left in between. The CDR3 DNA reads TGCGCCAGCAGCTTGAGAGGGGGAAGCGCCAAAAACATTCAGTACTTC. Residues: CASSLRGGSAKNIQYF. Using reference TRBV5-1 and TRBJ2-4 for the parts outside the CDR3, the full variable domain is KAGVTQTPRYLIKTRGQQVTLSCSPISGHRSVSWYQQTPGQGLQFLFEYFSETQRNKGNFPGRFSGRQFSNSRSEMNVSTLELGDSALYLCASSLRGGSAKNIQYFGAGTRLSVL.

V is TRBV18 and J is TRBJ1-5; TRBD1 might be the D (6 bases). CDR3 length: 14 residues. V shed 6 bases and J shed 0 bases, with 9 bases lying between them. Germline assignment: CDR1 KGHSH and CDR2 LQKENI. CDR3 DNA: TGTGCCAGCTCCAAGGACAGTAGCAATCAGCCCCAGCATTTT. It encodes CASSKDSSNQPQHF.

This chain joins TRBV6-2 or TRBV6-3 and TRBJ2-1, with 11 bases matching TRBD2. The CDR3 consists of 15 residues. The trim removed 6 bases at V and 1 base at J, leaving 2 bases unmatched. Germline CDR1 and CDR2: MNHEY and SVGEGT. The DNA for the CDR3 is TGTGCCAGCAGACCTAGCGGGAGGTCCTACAATGAGCAGTTCTTC. Translated, it gives CASRPSGRSYNEQFF.

CDR3 coding DNA: TGTGCCAGCAGCTCGCATAATACGAGGGACAGCTCTGGAAACACCATATATTTT. Translated: CASSSHNTRDSSGNTIYF. V usage is TRBV7-9 and J usage is TRBJ1-3; TRBD1 matches at 7 bases. The CDR3 runs to 18 residues. Germline lookup yields CDR1 SEHNR and CDR2 FQNEAQ (reference sequence). J lost 0 bases, V lost 4 bases, and 12 bases had no gene match.

The chain combines TRBV28 with TRBJ2-2; 10 bases map to TRBD1. The germline gives CDR1 MDHEN, CDR2 SYDVKM. The V and J ends lost 5 bases and 1 base, in that order; junction bases with no gene match: 13. This CDR3 has 19 residues. The CDR3 region is CASSTRDRGDYQNTGELFF. The DNA of the CDR3 is TGTGCCAGCAGTACGCGGGACAGGGGCGACTATCAGAACACCGGGGAGCTGTTTTTT.

The J gene is TRBJ2-2, the V gene TRBV5-1, with TRBD2 matching 10 bases. Germline V CDR1 and CDR2: SGHRS, YFSETQ. This CDR3 spans 19 amino acids. V dropped 2 bases and J dropped 5; count of bases not matched to a gene: 15. DNA of the CDR3: TGCGCCAGCAGCTTTGGACAGGAGACTAGCGGGCCCCGGACCGGGGAGCTGTTTTTT. This gives the protein CASSFGQETSGPRTGELFF. Combining the CDR3 with reference TRBV5-1 and TRBJ2-2 gives the whole variable domain KAGVTQTPRYLIKTRGQQVTLSCSPISGHRSVSWYQQTPGQGLQFLFEYFSETQRNKGNFPGRFSGRQFSNSRSEMNVSTLELGDSALYLCASSFGQETSGPRTGELFFGEGSRLTVL.

This chain links TRBV30 with TRBJ2-7, with 7 positions matching TRBD2. V lost 1 base, J lost 3 bases, and 3 bases stayed unmatched. Germline values: CDR1 GTSNPN, CDR2 SVGIG (reference sequence). CDR3 length: 13 amino acids. CDR3: CAWSDGDYYEQYF. DNA for the CDR3: TGTGCCTGGAGTGACGGGGACTACTACGAGCAGTACTTC.

The chain employs TRBV6-5 and TRBJ2-3; 10 bases line up with TRBD2. The CDR3 is 14 amino acids. V trimming: 7 bases; J trimming: 0 bases; junction bases outside the gene matches: 1. Germline CDR1 is MNHEY and CDR2 is SVGAGI. The CDR3 region is CASKLAGSTDTQYF. CDR3 in DNA: TGTGCCAGCAAACTAGCGGGGAGCACAGATACGCAGTATTTT.